These 10 T cell receptor beta chains were sequenced from one sample in a study of Graves' ophthalmopathy and Graves' hyperthyroidism. Amplifying from RNA transcripts, the study obtained TCR beta CDR3 regions. RT-PCR in the first round used HTBI primers; a second-round multiplex PCR followed. TCRdb reanalysed the multiplex PCR reads using MiXCR and keeps one entry per CDR3 protein. The table records under 350,000 distinct CDR3 sequences, roughly 16% of them present only once. Input material: peripheral blood. The receptors were gathered from an adult man with Graves' ophthalmopathy.

The chain combines TRBV11-2 with TRBJ2-6, with 8 bases lining up with TRBD2. Germline values: CDR1 SGHAT, CDR2 FQNNGV. J gave up 0 bases and V 5 bases, and 9 bases lay outside the gene matches. The CDR3 is made up of 18 amino acids. CDR3 amino acids: CASSETGGGISGANVLTF. As DNA, the CDR3 is TGTGCCAGCAGCGAGACGGGGGGGGGAATCTCTGGGGCCAACGTCCTGACTTTC.

The chain links TRBV4-1 to TRBJ1-1; perhaps TRBD1 as D (5 bases). Between the trimmed V and J ends, which lost 5 bases and 3 bases, there was a span of 16 bases. Germline-derived CDR1 and CDR2 are MGHRA and YSYEKL. CDR3 length equals 15 residues. CDR3 sequence (DNA): TGCGCCAGCAGCGCAAACCGGGGCAGGGACACTGAAGCTTTCTTT. Translation gives CASSANRGRDTEAFF.

This clonotype was detected many times. CDR3 nucleotide sequence: TGTGCCACCAGTGATTCCTACCGGGACAGCCTATATGGCTACACCTTC. Amino acids: CATSDSYRDSLYGYTF. The V gene is TRBV24-1, the J gene TRBJ1-2; TRBD1 matches at 7 bases. The germline gives CDR1 KGHDR, CDR2 SFDVKD. This CDR3 has 16 residues. Trimming removed 2 bases from V and 5 bases from J; junction bases left unmatched: 10.

This clonotype was found many times. J is TRBJ2-7 and V is TRBV20-1, with D unclear. Germline V gives CDR1 DFQATT, CDR2 SNEGSKA (reference sequence). V was trimmed by 2 bases and J by 4 bases, leaving 15 bases between them. The CDR3 runs to 14 residues. Here the CDR3 reads CSARPPDQRYEQYF. Here the CDR3 DNA reads TGCAGTGCTAGACCCCCGGATCAGCGTTACGAGCAGTACTTC.

With respect to this clonotype: Since a much larger clone is just one base distant, this may be a read error. The CDR3 here is CASSQVSGRSGGELFF. The CDR3 region has the DNA TGCGCCAGCAGCCAAGTCAGCGGGAGGTCCGGCGGGGAGCTGTTTTTT. The rearrangement links TRBV4-1 to TRBJ2-2; 9 bases match TRBD2. With 1 base clipped from V and 7 bases from J, the junction kept 7 bases outside the gene matches. Germline CDR1 MGHRA, CDR2 YSYEKL. The CDR3 runs to 16 residues.

This clonotype showed up many times. The gene calls are TRBV28 and TRBJ1-1; 9 positions agree with TRBD1. Losses at the gene ends were 5 bases for V and 7 bases for J; bases not matched to a gene: 17. There are 17 residues in the CDR3. Germline V lookup: CDR1 MDHEN, CDR2 SYDVKM. The CDR3 protein is CASSAYPGTGQGSEAFF. CDR3 DNA sequence: TGTGCCAGCAGTGCGTATCCTGGGACAGGGCAGGGGAGTGAAGCTTTCTTT.

This clonotype was detected ten times or more. This rearrangement joins TRBV5-6 to TRBJ2-5; D unclear. Per the germline V gene, CDR1 is SGHDT and CDR2 is YYEEEE. This CDR3 has 15 residues. The germline V and J ends were trimmed by 2 bases and 2 bases, with 13 bases remaining between them. CDR3 loop: CASSLLPATQETQYF. For the CDR3, the DNA is TGTGCCAGCAGCTTACTTCCGGCTACTCAAGAGACCCAGTACTTC.

This clonotype was seen at least ten times. The chain is built from TRBV19 and TRBJ2-7; weak D call: TRBD1 (5 bases). The CDR3 is 15 amino acids. Germline V gene lookup returns CDR1 LNHDA and CDR2 SQIVND (reference sequence). Trimming removed 2 bases from V and 2 bases from J, with 13 bases in between. The CDR3 region is CASSILPGSTYEQYF. In DNA form, the CDR3 reads TGTGCCAGTAGTATATTACCAGGGTCAACCTACGAGCAGTACTTC.

The genes are TRBV4-1 and TRBJ1-1, with D maybe TRBD1 (5 bases). From germline, CDR1 is MGHRA and CDR2 YSYEKL. V was trimmed by 0 bases and J by 4 bases, leaving 24 bases between them. This CDR3 comprises 19 residues. CDR3 coding DNA: TGCGCCAGCAGCCAAGAATTAGGAGTCTACGGGGGGAAGTCCACTGAAGCTTTCTTT. This sequence encodes CASSQELGVYGGKSTEAFF.

This clonotype was counted many times. J is TRBJ2-2 and V is TRBV6-5; D is undetermined. The CDR3 loop spans 13 amino acids. The germline V gene encodes CDR1 MNHEY and CDR2 SVGAGI. V lost 0 bases to trimming and J lost 7 bases, with 6 bases between them. The CDR3 DNA follows: TGTGCCAGCAGTTACTCGATAGGCGGGGAGCTGTTTTTT. It codes for CASSYSIGGELFF.